These T cell receptor beta chains were read from a single sample in a study of blood T cell repertoires in COVID-19. Assay: immunoSEQ multiplex PCR; the TCRdb copy retains only in-frame clones and omits some. The data contain under 300,000 clones, 88% of them singletons. The sample comprised PBMCs or T cells enriched from blood (not recorded which). Receptors were obtained from a woman between 25 and 40 years old who had recovered from COVID-19. CDR3s include the opening cysteine and the closing phenylalanine or tryptophan. Each record gives: V gene, clone size, CDR3 length, D gene, J gene, CDR3 protein, CDR3 DNA. A D gene is named only where the DNA matches it firmly. For some rows the clone size is stated as once, few or many, or as a class when expanded; others skip it.

TRBV30	once	13	TRBD1	TRBJ1-1	CAWSGQGGTEAFF	TGTGCCTGGAGTGGACAGGGGGGCACTGAAGCTTTCTTT
TRBV27	once	13	NA	TRBJ2-7	CASSYLGSYEQYF	TGTGCCAGCAGTTACCTAGGCTCCTACGAGCAGTACTTC
TRBV4-2	NA	15	TRBD2	TRBJ2-7	CASSQGLATTYEQYF	TGTGCCAGCAGCCAAGGACTAGCGACTACCTACGAGCAGTACTTC
TRBV18	NA	15	NA	TRBJ1-5	CASSPREGVHQPQHF	TGTGCCAGCTCACCCCGAGAGGGGGTCCACCAGCCCCAGCATTTT
TRBV5-4	NA	14	TRBD1	TRBJ2-7	CASSLGTGPYEQYF	TGTGCCAGCAGCTTGGGGACAGGACCCTACGAGCAGTACTTC
TRBV9	NA	14	NA	TRBJ2-1	CASTMTPQLNEQFF	TGTGCCAGCACTATGACACCCCAGCTCAATGAGCAGTTCTTC
TRBV7-2	NA	15	NA	TRBJ1-1	CASSLGAGMNTEAFF	TGTGCCAGCAGCTTAGGGGCCGGGATGAACACTGAAGCTTTCTTT
TRBV7-2	NA	18	NA	TRBJ2-6	CASSPRSAVLSGANVLTF	TGTGCCAGCAGCCCCCGCAGTGCCGTTCTCTCTGGGGCCAACGTCCTGACTTTC
TRBV9	NA	17	TRBD1	TRBJ2-2	CASSVSRDRPNTGELFF	TGTGCCAGCAGCGTATCTCGGGACAGGCCGAACACCGGGGAGCTGTTTTTT
TRBV11-2	NA	14	NA	TRBJ1-2	CASSPRQVYYGYTF	TGTGCCAGCAGCCCTCGACAGGTTTACTATGGCTACACCTTC
TRBV19	once	13	NA	TRBJ2-7	CASREASSYEQYF	TGTGCCAGTAGGGAGGCCTCATCCTACGAGCAGTACTTC
TRBV18	NA	16	NA	TRBJ1-6	CASSADRPKHNSPLHF	TGTGCCAGCTCAGCGGACAGACCAAAGCATAATTCACCCCTCCACTTT
TRBV14	NA	17	TRBD1	TRBJ1-2	CASSQSGTGIIGYGYTF	TGTGCCAGCAGCCAATCCGGGACAGGTATTATCGGCTATGGCTACACCTTC
TRBV11-3	NA	15	TRBD2	TRBJ2-1	CASSPTSGGYREQFF	TGTGCCAGCAGCCCGACTAGCGGGGGATACCGCGAGCAGTTCTTC
TRBV9	NA	14	TRBD1	TRBJ2-7	CASSSGTGSYEQYF	TGTGCCAGCAGCTCCGGGACAGGGTCCTACGAGCAGTACTTC
TRBV9	NA	16	TRBD1	TRBJ1-3	CASAPSQGSPGNTIYF	TGTGCCAGTGCCCCTTCACAGGGGTCTCCTGGAAACACCATATATTTT
TRBV18	NA	13	NA	TRBJ2-7	CASSPGLDYEQYF	TGTGCCAGCTCACCAGGTTTAGACTACGAGCAGTACTTC
TRBV9	once	15	NA	TRBJ2-7	CASSPNRSPSYEQYF	TGTGCCAGCAGCCCGAACCGGAGTCCTTCCTACGAGCAGTACTTC
TRBV9	once	15	NA	TRBJ2-2	CASSVGLGGTGELFF	TGTGCCAGCAGCGTAGGACTAGGAGGCACCGGGGAGCTGTTTTTT
TRBV10-2	NA	15	NA	TRBJ2-1	CASGLLRSSYNEQFF	TGCGCCAGCGGTCTACTCCGGAGCTCCTACAATGAGCAGTTCTTC
TRBV7-2	few	14	NA	TRBJ2-7	CASTDIPYDYEQYF	TGTGCCAGTACAGACATTCCTTATGACTACGAGCAGTACTTC
TRBV6-4	NA	14	TRBD1	TRBJ1-2	CASRAPGQFYGYTF	TGTGCCAGCAGAGCCCCGGGACAGTTTTATGGCTACACCTTC
TRBV7-9	NA	13	TRBD1	TRBJ1-1	CASSSEGQGEAFF	TGTGCCAGCAGCTCCGAAGGACAGGGCGAAGCTTTCTTT
TRBV30	once	15	NA	TRBJ2-7	CAWTHGGIHPYEQYF	TGTGCCTGGACCCATGGGGGCATCCACCCCTACGAGCAGTACTTC
TRBV7-8	NA	15	NA	TRBJ1-2	CASSLYAGTNYGYTF	TGTGCCAGCAGCCTCTACGCCGGGACTAACTATGGCTACACCTTC
TRBV12-3/TRBV12-4	NA	13	TRBD1	TRBJ1-1	CASRGTENTEAFF	TGTGCCAGCAGGGGGACAGAGAACACTGAAGCTTTCTTT
TRBV9	NA	17	TRBD1	TRBJ1-2	CASSSSGMGQGVSGYTF	TGTGCCAGCAGCTCCTCGGGAATGGGACAGGGCGTAAGTGGCTACACCTTC
TRBV5-1	few	18	NA	TRBJ1-2	CASSLAVEQGRVEGGYTF	TGCGCCAGCAGCTTGGCCGTTGAACAAGGGCGGGTGGAGGGTGGCTACACCTTC
TRBV28	NA	15	NA	TRBJ1-4	CASSYKPGQNEKLFF	TGTGCCAGCAGTTACAAACCCGGACAGAATGAAAAACTGTTTTTT
TRBV9	NA	14	NA	TRBJ2-7	CASSTTGLPYEQYF	TGTGCCAGCAGCACGACGGGACTCCCTTACGAGCAGTACTTC
TRBV28	NA	16	NA	TRBJ1-2	CASSFLGQGGNYGYTF	TGTGCCAGCAGCTTCCTAGGGCAGGGCGGCAACTATGGCTACACCTTC
TRBV7-3	NA	13	NA	TRBJ2-2	CASSLGLAGELFF	TGTGCCAGCAGCTTAGGTTTAGCCGGGGAGCTGTTTTTT
TRBV5-8	NA	16	TRBD1	TRBJ1-5	CASSPGTGGPNQPQHF	TGTGCCAGCAGCCCCGGGACAGGGGGCCCAAATCAGCCCCAGCATTTT
TRBV5-4	NA	16	NA	TRBJ1-1	CASSFSLSLRNTEAFF	TGTGCCAGCAGCTTTAGCTTATCTCTCAGGAACACTGAAGCTTTCTTT
TRBV27	NA	17	NA	TRBJ2-1	CASSFTAQISSYNEQFF	TGTGCCAGCAGTTTCACCGCACAGATAAGCTCCTACAATGAGCAGTTCTTC
TRBV6-5	NA	15	NA	TRBJ1-2	CASSYNRDTGYGYTF	TGTGCCAGCAGTTACAACCGGGACACGGGCTATGGCTACACCTTC
TRBV5-6	NA	14	NA	TRBJ2-5	CASRMRGGRETQYF	TGTGCCAGCCGAATGAGGGGGGGCCGGGAGACCCAGTACTTC
TRBV7-9	NA	16	TRBD1	TRBJ1-2	CASSHRDRGPMEGYTF	TGTGCCAGCAGCCACCGGGACAGGGGCCCTATGGAGGGCTACACCTTC
TRBV5-1	NA	16	NA	TRBJ1-3	CASSSTSGQRRNTIYF	TGCGCCAGCAGCTCCACTAGCGGGCAGCGGCGAAACACCATATATTTT
TRBV28	once	16	NA	TRBJ2-2	CASSPQTLTNTGELFF	TGTGCCAGCAGTCCACAGACATTGACGAACACCGGGGAGCTGTTTTTT
TRBV9	NA	16	TRBD2	TRBJ2-5	CASSVQPLAGPETQYF	TGTGCCAGCAGCGTACAGCCACTAGCGGGACCAGAGACCCAGTACTTC
TRBV3-1/TRBV3-2	NA	16	NA	TRBJ2-5	CASSPGQVADQETQYF	TGTGCCAGCAGCCCCGGACAGGTAGCGGACCAAGAGACCCAGTACTTC
TRBV7-6	many	16	NA	TRBJ1-5	CASSLGSRASNQPQHF	TGTGCCAGCAGCTTAGGATCCAGGGCTAGCAATCAGCCCCAGCATTTT
TRBV7-2	NA	12	NA	TRBJ2-3	CASSFGQTTQYF	TGTGCCAGCAGCTTTGGCCAAACTACGCAGTATTTT
TRBV5-1	NA	14	NA	TRBJ2-7	CASSLETNGYEQYF	TGCGCCAGCAGCTTGGAAACCAACGGGTACGAGCAGTACTTC
TRBV7-2	NA	13	NA	TRBJ1-2	CASSLISTGGYTF	TGTGCCAGCAGCTTAATTTCCACGGGGGGCTACACCTTC
TRBV5-8	NA	12	NA	TRBJ2-1	CASSLIYNEQFF	TGTGCCAGCAGCCTAATCTACAATGAGCAGTTCTTC